This T cell receptor beta chain was documented in a study of cytomegalovirus exposure and HLA in healthy donors. Germline CDR1 is SGHDT and CDR2 is YYEEEE. The CDR3 consists of 14 residues. Trimming removed 0 bases at V and 1 base at J, with 6 bases between. Study-wide points: As a later analysis showed, several of the most significant clusters appeared to be linked to common viral pathogens. Most TCRs appeared rarely, but some public TCRs recurred in many donors. Later, TCR association rates were found to vary by HLA locus, highest for DRB1 and lowest for HLA-C.

It was with 60 Vbeta and 13 Jbeta primers that the PCR ran. Assay used: immunoSEQ multiplex PCR; TCRdb lists only in-frame clones, some missing. This repertoire shows tens of thousands of clones, about two thirds found once; its top ten account for about 22%. In regard to this clone: Its antigen is not known.

The TCR sequence derives from a woman in her forties or fifties in good health and CMV-seropositive. Input material: PBMCs. V is TRBV5-6 and J is TRBJ2-3; unclear D gene. CDR3 nucleotide sequence: TGTGCCAGCAGCTTGGGCAGGCGCACAGATACGCAGTATTTT. Protein: CASSLGRRTDTQYF.